Below, 28 T cell receptor beta chains from the same sample are listed, as sequenced in a study of T cell responses to AZD1222 COVID-19 vaccine. The table came from immunoSEQ multiplex PCR; TCRdb's copy has only in-frame clones and leaves some out. The sample records 130,000 to 150,000 clones, 85% to 95% being singletons. Specimen: peripheral blood, collected on day 0 of AZD1222 vaccination. These receptors originate from an adult in good health.

This rearrangement joins TRBV5-1 to TRBJ2-7; D remains unclear. CDR1 is SGHRS and CDR2 is YFSETQ in the germline V gene. This CDR3 has 14 residues. V dropped 0 bases and J dropped 4 bases, with 11 bases sitting between them. The CDR3 sequence: CASSLGSAKYEQYF. The CDR3 DNA reads as TGCGCCAGCAGCTTGGGCAGTGCAAAGTACGAGCAGTACTTC.

The V and J genes are TRBV5-6 and TRBJ2-5; D possibly corresponds to TRBD2 (5 bases). The CDR3 sequence is 11 residues long. Trimming took 4 bases from V and 5 from J, leaving 6 bases between them. CDR1 and CDR2 from the germline V gene are SGHDT and YYEEEE. The CDR3 DNA sequence: TGTGCCAGCAGCGGCGGGGAGACCCAGTACTTC. Its translation is CASSGGETQYF.

DNA for the CDR3: TGTGCCAGCAGTGGGACAGGGCCGAACACTGAAGCTTTCTTT. Its protein is CASSGTGPNTEAFF. The V call is TRBV27, the J call TRBJ1-1, with TRBD1 matching over 9 bases. The J segment lost 1 base and the V segment lost 5 bases, leaving 2 bases of the junction unmatched. This CDR3 comprises 14 residues. Germline-derived CDR1 and CDR2 are MNHEY and SMNVEV (reference sequence).

The count of this clone is one. DNA for the CDR3: TGCGCCAGCAGTGAGTCTCCAGGGGGCTCGCACACTGAAGCTTTCTTT. It specifies CASSESPGGSHTEAFF. The V gene is TRBV10-1, the J gene TRBJ1-1, with 8 bases lining up with TRBD1. This CDR3 region has 16 residues. Germline V gene sequence: CDR1 WNHNN, CDR2 SYGVQD (reference sequence). Trimming at V came to 0 bases and at J to 3 bases, leaving 6 bases not matched to a gene.

The chain combines TRBV29-1 with TRBJ1-1; D remains unclear. Deletions cut 2 bases from V and 3 bases from J, with 10 bases between. The germline gives CDR1 SQVTM, CDR2 ANQGSEA. The CDR3 contains 13 residues. Written as DNA, the CDR3 is TGCAGCGTTGAACTCAACCGGGACACTGAAGCTTTCTTT. This codes for CSVELNRDTEAFF.

This sequence joins TRBV6-5 and TRBJ1-6, with D unclear. Trimming took off 6 bases at V and 7 bases at J, with 16 bases between the two ends. Germline V gene lookup returns CDR1 MNHEY and CDR2 SVGAGI. This CDR3 is 15 amino acids long. The CDR3 region is CASRFIGLRNSPLHF. The CDR3 bases are TGTGCCAGCAGATTTATAGGGTTGAGGAATTCACCCCTCCACTTT.

The J gene is TRBJ2-6, the V gene TRBV12-5; TRBD1 is a possible D gene (6 bases). Trimming left V 3 bases short and J 3 bases short, with 18 bases between. The CDR3 has 18 residues. Germline V gene sequence: CDR1 LGHNT, CDR2 FRNRAP. The CDR3 sequence: CASGLDRDTRFGANVLTF. The CDR3 DNA follows: TGTGCTAGTGGTTTAGACCGGGACACCCGCTTTGGGGCCAACGTCCTGACTTTC. The full variable domain, its missing parts supplied by reference TRBV12-5 and TRBJ2-6, is DARVTQTPRHKVTEMGQEVTMRCQPILGHNTVFWYRQTMMQGLELLAYFRNRAPLDDSGMPKDRFSAEMPDATLATLKIQPSEPRDSAVYFCASGLDRDTRFGANVLTFGAGSRLTVL.

V gene TRBV9 combines with J gene TRBJ2-7, with D possibly being TRBD1 (6 bases). The length of the CDR3 is 14 residues. The V end was cut by 0 bases, the J end by 4 bases, with 11 bases between. CDR1 and CDR2 (germline): SGDLS, YYNGEE. The CDR3 reads CASSVGSRGYEQYF. In DNA, the CDR3 is TGTGCCAGCAGCGTAGGGAGCAGGGGTTACGAGCAGTACTTC.

The V call is TRBV4-1, the J call TRBJ2-3; 9 nucleotides align to TRBD2. Germline V lookup: CDR1 MGHRA, CDR2 YSYEKL. The CDR3 contains 21 residues. V trimming: 4 bases; J trimming: 6 bases; junction bases outside the gene matches: 26. In nucleotides, the CDR3 is TGCGCCAGCAGCCCGCTTGGTGGAAGGAGGAGGGTCGGCGGGGGGGAGGATACGCAGTATTTT. This sequence encodes CASSPLGGRRRVGGGEDTQYF.

V and J are TRBV20-1 and TRBJ1-2; no firm D call. There are 11 residues in the CDR3. CDR1 and CDR2 (germline): DFQATT, SNEGSKA (reference sequence). V was clipped by 2 bases and J by 3 bases, with 4 bases between them. The CDR3 bases are TGCAGTGCTAGAAGCTACTATGGCTACACCTTC. As protein: CSARSYYGYTF.

The chain uses TRBV30 and TRBJ2-5; D is possibly TRBD2 (7 bases). Germline values: CDR1 GTSNPN, CDR2 SVGIG (reference sequence). The CDR3 is made up of 14 amino acids. V lost 0 bases and J 5 bases, leaving 13 bases between the germline ends. In nucleotides, the CDR3 is TGTGCCTGGAGTGTGGGGGGGCCGGGTGAGACCCAGTACTTC. Protein sequence: CAWSVGGPGETQYF.

The chain is built from TRBV11-2 and TRBJ1-3; TRBD1 might be the D (5 bases). The ends were cut back, 1 base at V and 14 bases at J, with 15 bases in the middle. CDR1 is SGHAT and CDR2 is FQNNGV in the germline V gene. This CDR3 contains 13 residues. The CDR3 nucleotides read TGTGCCAGCAGCTTAGTAGACGGGGGGAGAGTATATTTT. Protein sequence: CASSLVDGGRVYF.

The rearrangement links TRBV20-1 to TRBJ2-3, with 7 bases matching TRBD2. This CDR3 comprises 11 residues. Per germline, CDR1 DFQATT and CDR2 SNEGSKA (reference sequence). V shed 5 bases and J 5 bases; nucleotides not matched to a gene: 1. The CDR3 region has the DNA TGCAGTGCTGTAGCGGGAGATACGCAGTATTTT. Protein sequence: CSAVAGDTQYF.

The chain carries TRBV6-5 and TRBJ2-2, with TRBD1 identical over 8 bases. The CDR3 runs to 15 residues. Germline-derived CDR1 and CDR2 are MNHEY and SVGAGI. With V trimmed by 6 bases and J by 2 bases, 5 bases remained unmatched. Here the CDR3 DNA reads TGTGCCAGCAGAATGACAGGGGCCAACACCGGGGAGCTGTTTTTT. Protein: CASRMTGANTGELFF.

In DNA form, the CDR3 reads TGTGCCAGCACAGGGGATTTTAATGAAAAACTGTTTTTT. This translates into CASTGDFNEKLFF. The chain links TRBV12-1 to TRBJ1-4; no check of the table's D call, TRBD1, against the DNA was made. TRBV12-1 is classified as a pseudogene. The CDR3 length is 13 residues.

The chain combines TRBV19 with TRBJ2-7, with 10 nucleotides matching TRBD1. CDR1 is LNHDA, CDR2 SQIVND, per germline (reference sequence). CDR3 length equals 14 residues. V lost 5 bases to trimming and J lost 8 bases; unmatched junction nucleotides: 9. CDR3 nucleotides: TGTGCCAGTAGTGTCCCCGGGACAGGGGCCCAGCAGTACTTC. Its protein is CASSVPGTGAQQYF.

In its sample, this clone was seen once. The chain has TRBV2 and TRBJ1-2; 7 nucleotides line up with TRBD1. Per the germline V gene, CDR1 is SNHLY and CDR2 is FYNNEI. The J segment lost 4 bases and the V segment lost 1 base, leaving 6 bases of the junction unmatched. This CDR3 comprises 15 residues. CDR3 amino acids: CASSEEGGTVYGYTF. The CDR3 DNA reads TGTGCCAGCAGTGAAGAGGGGGGGACAGTCTATGGCTACACCTTC.

V and J are TRBV12-3 or TRBV12-4 and TRBJ1-5; D not resolved. Trimming left V 5 bases short and J 5 bases short, with 7 bases between. The CDR3 loop spans 12 amino acids. The DNA for the CDR3 is TGTGCCAGCAGTCCCGACTATCAGCCCCAGCATTTT. Its protein product is CASSPDYQPQHF.

This chain connects TRBV4-1 to TRBJ2-5; possibly TRBD1 for D (6 bases). The V and J ends lost 5 bases and 5 bases respectively, with 15 bases between them. In germline, CDR1 is MGHRA, CDR2 YSYEKL. The CDR3 has 14 amino acids. The CDR3 protein is CASSYFTGQETQYF. DNA for the CDR3: TGCGCCAGCAGCTATTTCACAGGGCAGGAGACCCAGTACTTC.

The CDR3 DNA is TGTGCCAGCAGCCCCCGGGCTGGGATCTACGAGCAGTACTTC. Protein: CASSPRAGIYEQYF. The chain uses TRBV7-3 and TRBJ2-7; D call uncertain. This CDR3 has 14 residues. Trimming stripped 5 bases from V and 3 bases from J, with 14 bases between. Per germline, CDR1 SGHTA and CDR2 FQGTGA. Full variable domain (missing parts from reference TRBV7-3 and TRBJ2-7): GAGVSQTPSNKVTEKGKYVELRCDPISGHTALYWYRQSLGQGPEFLIYFQGTGAADDSGLPNDRFFAVRPEGSVSTLKIQRTERGDSAVYLCASSPRAGIYEQYFGPGTRLTVT.

The chain uses TRBV25-1 and TRBJ2-7; 7 positions match TRBD1. Unmatched junction bases numbered 12, after V lost 5 bases and J lost 5 bases. Germline V gives CDR1 MGHDK, CDR2 SYGVNS. This CDR3 has 15 amino acids. The CDR3 nucleotides are TGTGCCAGCAGTAGTCTCGGGACAGCGGACAACGAGCAGTACTTC. The encoded protein is CASSSLGTADNEQYF.

The chain employs TRBV3-1 (or the pseudogene TRBV3-2) and TRBJ1-2; D unclear. Trimming removed 0 bases from V and 8 bases from J, with 10 bases in between. The CDR3 spans 13 residues. The germline V gene encodes CDR1 LGHDT and CDR2 YNNKEL (reference sequence). CDR3 sequence: CASSQETVRGYTF. In DNA form, the CDR3 reads TGTGCCAGCAGCCAAGAGACGGTAAGGGGCTACACCTTC.

The rearrangement links TRBV5-8 to TRBJ1-2; 7 bases line up with TRBD1. Germline CDR1 is SGHTS and CDR2 is YDEGEE. The CDR3 loop spans 15 amino acids. Trimming cost V 1 base and J 2 bases; bases outside gene matches: 5. CDR3 region: CASSLSPDRNYGYTF. The CDR3 coding sequence is TGTGCCAGCAGCTTGTCCCCGGACAGGAACTATGGCTACACCTTC.

The V call is TRBV5-1, the J call TRBJ2-6; D gene ambiguous. The CDR3 extends over 18 amino acids. Germline V gene sequence: CDR1 SGHRS, CDR2 YFSETQ. Trimming cost V 1 base and J 0 bases, with 14 bases left between them. CDR3 loop: CASSLMSPPLSGANVLTF. CDR3 DNA: TGCGCCAGCAGCTTGATGTCGCCACCTCTCTCTGGGGCCAACGTCCTGACTTTC.

This rearrangement joins TRBV3-1 (or the pseudogene TRBV3-2) to TRBJ2-1, with unresolved D. The V and J ends lost 4 bases and 10 bases respectively, with 20 bases between them. This CDR3 has 15 residues. The germline CDR1 and CDR2 sequences are LGHDT and YNNKEL (reference sequence). The CDR3 is CASSPNTRTSREQFF. The CDR3 DNA reads as TGTGCCAGCAGCCCCAATACACGGACGTCTAGGGAGCAGTTCTTC.

V and J are TRBV7-9 and TRBJ2-5; TRBD2 agrees at 10 bases. The CDR3 consists of 15 residues. In germline, CDR1 is SEHNR, CDR2 FQNEAQ (reference sequence). Trimming cost V 5 bases and J 1 base; bases outside gene matches: 4. CDR3 DNA sequence: TGTGCCAGCAGCGGGCGGACTAGCGGCCAAGAGACCCAGTACTTC. The encoded protein is CASSGRTSGQETQYF.

This clone was detected once. The chain joins TRBV7-8 to TRBJ1-5; D remains unclear. Per the germline V gene, CDR1 is SGHVS and CDR2 is FQNEAQ. This CDR3 is 13 amino acids long. Trimming cost V 0 bases and J 4 bases, with 4 bases left between them. The CDR3 DNA is TGTGCCAGCAGCTTAGCAGAGAATCAGCCCCAGCATTTT. Translated: CASSLAENQPQHF.

The J gene is TRBJ1-4, the V gene TRBV11-1; D gene uncertain. Deletions cut 2 bases from V and 10 bases from J, with 17 bases between. Looked up from germline, CDR1 is SGHAT and CDR2 is FQDESV (reference sequence). The CDR3 totals 15 residues. The DNA for the CDR3 is TGTGCCAGCAGCTTAAACCCCGGTGGGTATGGAAAACTGTTTTTT. It yields the protein CASSLNPGGYGKLFF.